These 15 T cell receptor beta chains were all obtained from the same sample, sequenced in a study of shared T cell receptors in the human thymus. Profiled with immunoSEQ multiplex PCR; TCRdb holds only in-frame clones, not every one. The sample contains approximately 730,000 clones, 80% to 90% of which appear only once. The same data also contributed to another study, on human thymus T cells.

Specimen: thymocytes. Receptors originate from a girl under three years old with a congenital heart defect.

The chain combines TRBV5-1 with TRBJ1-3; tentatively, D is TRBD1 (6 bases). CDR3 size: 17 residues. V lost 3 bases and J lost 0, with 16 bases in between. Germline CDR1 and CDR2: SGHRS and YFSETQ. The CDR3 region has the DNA TGCGCCAGCAGCTCCCCATCCCGGGACAACTCTGGAAACACCATATATTTT. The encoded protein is CASSSPSRDNSGNTIYF.

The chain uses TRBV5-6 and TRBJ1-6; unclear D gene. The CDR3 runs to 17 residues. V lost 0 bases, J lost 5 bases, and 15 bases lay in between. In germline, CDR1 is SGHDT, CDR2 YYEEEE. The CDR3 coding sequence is TGTGCCAGCAGCTTGGTTTCCGGTAATAACGATAATTCACCCCTCCACTTT. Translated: CASSLVSGNNDNSPLHF.

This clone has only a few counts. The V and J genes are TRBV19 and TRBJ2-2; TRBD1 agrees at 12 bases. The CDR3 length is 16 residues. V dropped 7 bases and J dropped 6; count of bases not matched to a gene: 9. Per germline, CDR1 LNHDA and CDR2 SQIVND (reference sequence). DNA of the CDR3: TGTGCCAGTATGATGCGGGACAGGGGGCTCTCCGGGGAGCTGTTTTTT. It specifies CASMMRDRGLSGELFF.

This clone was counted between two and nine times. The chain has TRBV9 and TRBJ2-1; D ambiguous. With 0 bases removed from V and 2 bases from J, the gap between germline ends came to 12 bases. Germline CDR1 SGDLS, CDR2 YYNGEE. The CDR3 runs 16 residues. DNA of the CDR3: TGTGCCAGCAGCGTAGAAGACACCATCACCTACAATGAGCAGTTCTTC. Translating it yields CASSVEDTITYNEQFF.

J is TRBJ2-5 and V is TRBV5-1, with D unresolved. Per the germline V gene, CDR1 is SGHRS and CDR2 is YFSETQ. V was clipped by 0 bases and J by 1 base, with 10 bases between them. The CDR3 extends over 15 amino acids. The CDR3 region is CASSLGAQTQETQYF. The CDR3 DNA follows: TGCGCCAGCAGCTTGGGAGCCCAAACCCAAGAGACCCAGTACTTC.

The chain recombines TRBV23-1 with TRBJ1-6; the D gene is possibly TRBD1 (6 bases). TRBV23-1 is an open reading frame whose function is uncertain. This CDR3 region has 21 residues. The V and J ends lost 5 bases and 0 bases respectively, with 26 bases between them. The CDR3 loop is CASSILIRSRQESSYNSPLHF. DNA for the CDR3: TGCGCCAGCAGTATACTGATCAGGTCGCGACAGGAAAGCTCCTATAATTCACCCCTCCACTTT.

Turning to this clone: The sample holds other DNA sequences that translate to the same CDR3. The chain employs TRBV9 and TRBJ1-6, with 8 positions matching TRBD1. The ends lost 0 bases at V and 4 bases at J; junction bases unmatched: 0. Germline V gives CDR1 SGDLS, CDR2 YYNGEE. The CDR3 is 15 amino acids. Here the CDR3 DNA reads TGTGCCAGCAGCGTAGACAGGGGGTATAATTCACCCCTCCACTTT. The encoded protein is CASSVDRGYNSPLHF.

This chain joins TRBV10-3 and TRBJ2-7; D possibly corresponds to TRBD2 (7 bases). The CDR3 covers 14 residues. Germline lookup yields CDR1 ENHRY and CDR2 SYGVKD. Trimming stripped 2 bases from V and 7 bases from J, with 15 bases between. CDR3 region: CAISEGGGDLEQYF. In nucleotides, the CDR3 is TGTGCCATCAGTGAGGGGGGGGGCGATTTGGAGCAGTACTTC.

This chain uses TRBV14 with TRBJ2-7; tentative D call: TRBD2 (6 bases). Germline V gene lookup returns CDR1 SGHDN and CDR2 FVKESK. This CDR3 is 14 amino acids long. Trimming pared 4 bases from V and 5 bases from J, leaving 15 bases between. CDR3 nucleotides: TGTGCCAGCAGCCCTCAAACCCCTAGCGACGAGCAGTACTTC. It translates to CASSPQTPSDEQYF.

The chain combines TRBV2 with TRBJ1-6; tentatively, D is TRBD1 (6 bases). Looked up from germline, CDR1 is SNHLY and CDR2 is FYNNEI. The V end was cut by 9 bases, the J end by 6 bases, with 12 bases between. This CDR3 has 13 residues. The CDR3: CASNGQINSPLHF. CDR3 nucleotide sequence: TGTGCCAGTAATGGACAGATTAATTCACCCCTCCACTTT.

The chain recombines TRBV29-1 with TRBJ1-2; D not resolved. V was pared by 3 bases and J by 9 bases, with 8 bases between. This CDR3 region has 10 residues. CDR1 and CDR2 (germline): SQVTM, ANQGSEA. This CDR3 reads CSVDRFSYTF. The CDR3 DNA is TGCAGCGTTGACAGGTTTAGCTACACCTTC. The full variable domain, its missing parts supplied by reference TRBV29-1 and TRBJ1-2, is SAVISQKPSRDICQRGTSLTIQCQVDSQVTMMFWYRQQPGQSLTLIATANQGSEATYESGFVIDKFPISRPNLTFSTLTVSNMSPEDSSIYLCSVDRFSYTFGSGTRLTVV.

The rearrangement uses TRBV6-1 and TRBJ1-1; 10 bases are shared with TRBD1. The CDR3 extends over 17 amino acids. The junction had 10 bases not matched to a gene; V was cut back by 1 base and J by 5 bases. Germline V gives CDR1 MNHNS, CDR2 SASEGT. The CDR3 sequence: CASSEEVRDRGSTEAFF. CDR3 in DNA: TGTGCCAGCAGTGAAGAAGTGAGGGACAGGGGCTCTACTGAAGCTTTCTTT.

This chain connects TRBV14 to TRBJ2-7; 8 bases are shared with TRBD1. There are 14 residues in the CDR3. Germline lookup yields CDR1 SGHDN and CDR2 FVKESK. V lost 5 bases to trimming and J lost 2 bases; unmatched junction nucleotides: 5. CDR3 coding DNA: TGTGCCAGCAGCTTGGACAGGGCACCCTACGAGCAGTACTTC. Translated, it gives CASSLDRAPYEQYF. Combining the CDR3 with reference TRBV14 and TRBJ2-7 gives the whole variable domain EAGVTQFPSHSVIEKGQTVTLRCDPISGHDNLYWYRRVMGKEIKFLLHFVKESKQDESGMPNNRFLAERTGGTYSTLKVQPAELEDSGVYFCASSLDRAPYEQYFGPGTRLTVT.

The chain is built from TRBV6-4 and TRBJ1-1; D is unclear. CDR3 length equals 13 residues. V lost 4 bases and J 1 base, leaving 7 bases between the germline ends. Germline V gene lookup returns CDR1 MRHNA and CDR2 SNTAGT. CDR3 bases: TGTGCCAGCAGTGCTCACGGGAACACTGAAGCTTTCTTT. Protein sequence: CASSAHGNTEAFF.

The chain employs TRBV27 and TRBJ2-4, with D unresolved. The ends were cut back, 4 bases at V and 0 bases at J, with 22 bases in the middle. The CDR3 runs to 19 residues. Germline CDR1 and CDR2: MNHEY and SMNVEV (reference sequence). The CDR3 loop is CASSSPNLEISGAKNIQYF. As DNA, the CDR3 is TGTGCCAGCAGTTCCCCGAACCTCGAGATCTCGGGAGCCAAAAACATTCAGTACTTC.